This is a list of T cell receptor beta chains from one sample in a study of blood T cell repertoires in COVID-19. The method was immunoSEQ multiplex PCR; TCRdb's version includes in-frame clones alone and lacks a portion of them. The sample lists 130,000 or so clones; approximately 87% were seen once. Sequenced material: peripheral blood. All receptors come from a man in his 70s with active COVID-19. The CDR3 runs from the conserved cysteine through the conserved F or W. Each record gives: clone size, D gene, J gene, CDR3 length, V gene, CDR3 DNA, CDR3 protein. D genes are given only for firm matches. Size is omitted from some rows. Given values are once, few, many or a class for expanded clones.

size: -
D: -
J: TRBJ1-6
length: 15
V: TRBV7-2
DNA: TGTGCCAGCAGCTTACGACCCCCCGGGGGATCACCCCTCCACTTT
CDR3: CASSLRPPGGSPLHF

size: -
D: -
J: TRBJ1-2
length: 13
V: TRBV13
DNA: TGTGCCAGCAGCTTAGCACAGCTCTATGGCTACACCTTC
CDR3: CASSLAQLYGYTF

size: -
D: -
J: TRBJ1-1
length: 13
V: TRBV6-5
DNA: TGTGCCAGCAGGCCAGGGGTTTATACTGAAGCTTTCTTT
CDR3: CASRPGVYTEAFF

size: -
D: TRBD2
J: TRBJ2-1
length: 16
V: TRBV24-1
DNA: TGTGCCACCAGTGATCCCCCGGGGCGGGAGGGGAATGAGCAGTTCTTC
CDR3: CATSDPPGREGNEQFF

size: -
D: -
J: TRBJ1-2
length: 13
V: TRBV9
DNA: TGTGCCAGCAGCGCAGGATTAGACTATGGCTACACCTTC
CDR3: CASSAGLDYGYTF

size: -
D: -
J: TRBJ1-1
length: 15
V: TRBV25-1
DNA: TGTGCCAGCAGCTACAGGGACGCTATGAACACTGAAGCTTTCTTT
CDR3: CASSYRDAMNTEAFF

size: -
D: TRBD1
J: TRBJ1-2
length: 16
V: TRBV5-6
DNA: TGTGCCAGCAGCTCGTACGGGACAGGCACTAACTATGGCTACACCTTC
CDR3: CASSSYGTGTNYGYTF

size: -
D: TRBD1
J: TRBJ2-7
length: 13
V: TRBV19
DNA: TGTGCCAGTACCCCCGACAGGGGCAACGAGCAGTACTTC
CDR3: CASTPDRGNEQYF

size: -
D: -
J: TRBJ1-5
length: 13
V: TRBV3-1/TRBV3-2
DNA: TGTGCCAGCAGCCAAGTGGGGGGTCAGCCCCAGCATTTT
CDR3: CASSQVGGQPQHF

size: -
D: -
J: TRBJ1-1
length: 15
V: TRBV5-6
DNA: TGTGCCAGCAGCTTCTGGTGGACAGCGAACACTGAAGCTTTCTTT
CDR3: CASSFWWTANTEAFF

size: -
D: TRBD2
J: TRBJ2-1
length: 14
V: TRBV7-3
DNA: TGTGCCAGCAGCGGGGGACTAGCCTACAATGAGCAGTTCTTC
CDR3: CASSGGLAYNEQFF

size: -
D: -
J: TRBJ2-3
length: 13
V: TRBV5-1
DNA: TGCGCCAGCAGGAGTGATACCACAGATACGCAGTATTTT
CDR3: CASRSDTTDTQYF

size: -
D: -
J: TRBJ2-2
length: 13
V: TRBV4-1
DNA: TGCGCCAGCAGCCCGTGGAGCTCCGGGGAGCTGTTTTTT
CDR3: CASSPWSSGELFF

size: -
D: -
J: TRBJ2-5
length: 15
V: TRBV24-1
DNA: TGTGCCACCAGTGGCCTCCGGGAAGTTAGAGAGACCCAGTACTTC
CDR3: CATSGLREVRETQYF

size: -
D: TRBD1
J: TRBJ1-1
length: 12
V: TRBV29-1
DNA: TGCAGCGTTCCTACAGGGGGAGGAGAAGCTTTCTTT
CDR3: CSVPTGGGEAFF

size: -
D: -
J: TRBJ2-4
length: 16
V: TRBV11-2
DNA: TGTGCCAGCAGCTTGGACTCCGGGACATCAGGAAACATTCAGTACTTC
CDR3: CASSLDSGTSGNIQYF

size: -
D: TRBD1
J: TRBJ1-1
length: 14
V: TRBV19
DNA: TGTGCCAGTACCAGACAGGGGGTAAACACTGAAGCTTTCTTT
CDR3: CASTRQGVNTEAFF

size: -
D: TRBD2
J: TRBJ2-1
length: 16
V: TRBV3-1/TRBV3-2
DNA: TGTGCCAGCAGCTATCCCGGGACTAGTAGGTACAATGAGCAGTTCTTC
CDR3: CASSYPGTSRYNEQFF

size: -
D: -
J: TRBJ2-5
length: 12
V: TRBV28
DNA: TGTGCCAGCAGTTCCCTCGGGGAGACCCAGTACTTC
CDR3: CASSSLGETQYF

size: once
D: -
J: TRBJ1-4
length: 14
V: TRBV19
DNA: TGTGCCAGTATCGCAGGGGAGGGGAACGAAAAACTGTTTTTT
CDR3: CASIAGEGNEKLFF

size: -
D: TRBD2
J: TRBJ2-4
length: 14
V: TRBV3-1/TRBV3-2
DNA: TGTGCCAGCAGCCTAGGAGGGAGGGTCAACATTCAGTACTTC
CDR3: CASSLGGRVNIQYF

size: -
D: -
J: TRBJ2-3
length: 17
V: TRBV18
DNA: TGTGCCAGCTCACCACGGTCGCTGGGCAGTTACACAGATACGCAGTATTTT
CDR3: CASSPRSLGSYTDTQYF

size: -
D: -
J: TRBJ2-3
length: 13
V: TRBV11-3
DNA: TGTGCCAGCAGCTCGACTAGCACAGATACGCAGTATTTT
CDR3: CASSSTSTDTQYF

size: -
D: -
J: TRBJ2-3
length: 14
V: TRBV9
DNA: TGTGCCAGCAGCCCTACGGGATACACAGATACGCAGTATTTT
CDR3: CASSPTGYTDTQYF

size: -
D: TRBD1
J: TRBJ1-5
length: 12
V: TRBV6-6
DNA: TGTGCCAGCAGTTACCTAGGACAGGGCCAGCATTTT
CDR3: CASSYLGQGQHF

size: -
D: TRBD2
J: TRBJ2-5
length: 15
V: TRBV18
DNA: TGTGCCAGCTCACCATATCAGCGGGACGGGGAGACCCAGTACTTC
CDR3: CASSPYQRDGETQYF